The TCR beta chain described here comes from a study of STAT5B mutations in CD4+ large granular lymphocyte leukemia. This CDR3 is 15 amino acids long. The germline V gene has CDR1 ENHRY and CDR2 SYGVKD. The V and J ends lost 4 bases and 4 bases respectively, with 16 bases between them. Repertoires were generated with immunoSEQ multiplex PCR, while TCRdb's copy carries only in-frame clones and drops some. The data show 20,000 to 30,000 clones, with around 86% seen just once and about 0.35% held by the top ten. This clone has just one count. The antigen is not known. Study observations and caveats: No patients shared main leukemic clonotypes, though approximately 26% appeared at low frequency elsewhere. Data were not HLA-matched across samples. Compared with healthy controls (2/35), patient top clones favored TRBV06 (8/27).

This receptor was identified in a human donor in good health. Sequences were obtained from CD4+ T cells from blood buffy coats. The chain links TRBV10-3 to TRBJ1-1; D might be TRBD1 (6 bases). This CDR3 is CAISATPGASTEAFF. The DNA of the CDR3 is TGTGCCATCAGTGCCACCCCAGGGGCCAGCACTGAAGCTTTCTTT.